One and the same sample provided the 18 T cell receptor beta chains below, sequenced in a study of blood T cell repertoires in COVID-19. Libraries were prepared by immunoSEQ multiplex PCR; TCRdb keeps only in-frame clonotypes and omits some of them. The table has about 180,000 clones, about nine tenths seen once. The sequenced sample consisted of peripheral blood. The receptors were gathered from a man between 65 and 85 years old with active or convalescent COVID-19.

The chain couples TRBV19 to TRBJ1-4; 9 bases fit TRBD1. The CDR3 contains 15 residues. Germline CDR1 LNHDA, CDR2 SQIVND (reference sequence). The junction had 0 bases not matched to a gene; V was cut back by 4 bases and J by 0 bases. The CDR3 region is CASSNRGPTNEKLFF. CDR3 sequence (DNA): TGTGCCAGTAGTAACAGGGGGCCAACTAATGAAAAACTGTTTTTT.

The chain recombines TRBV4-3 with TRBJ2-3, with D tentatively TRBD2 (6 bases). Germline V gives CDR1 LGHNA, CDR2 YSLEER. Trimming left V 0 bases short and J 4 bases short, with 14 bases between. The CDR3 is made up of 16 amino acids. The CDR3 nucleotides are TGCGCCAGCAGCCAAGATTGGCGGGGCCGGGCAGATACGCAGTATTTT. It translates to CASSQDWRGRADTQYF.

The J gene is TRBJ2-1, the V gene TRBV5-1; D unclear. In germline, CDR1 is SGHRS, CDR2 YFSETQ. Between the trimmed V and J ends, which lost 0 bases and 5 bases, there was a span of 6 bases. The CDR3 length is 13 residues. The CDR3 spells CASSLGVHNEQFF. The CDR3 DNA reads TGCGCCAGCAGCTTGGGAGTTCACAATGAGCAGTTCTTC.

CDR3 residues: CASSPGGGRGETQYF. Written as DNA, the CDR3 is TGCGCCAGCAGCCCTGGGGGGGGCCGAGGGGAGACCCAGTACTTC. The chain is built from TRBV5-1 and TRBJ2-5, with D perhaps matching TRBD2 (7 bases). Germline V gives CDR1 SGHRS, CDR2 YFSETQ. There are 15 residues in the CDR3. V dropped 4 bases and J dropped 5 bases, with 18 bases sitting between them. Filled out from reference TRBV5-1 and TRBJ2-5, the complete variable domain reads KAGVTQTPRYLIKTRGQQVTLSCSPISGHRSVSWYQQTPGQGLQFLFEYFSETQRNKGNFPGRFSGRQFSNSRSEMNVSTLELGDSALYLCASSPGGGRGETQYFGPGTRLLVL.

This chain joins TRBV19 and TRBJ1-2, with D uncertain. In germline, CDR1 is LNHDA, CDR2 SQIVND (reference sequence). CDR3 size: 13 residues. The V end lost 3 bases, the J end lost 4 bases, and 9 bases lay between the germline ends. This CDR3 reads CASSIRQPYGYTF. In nucleotides, the CDR3 is TGTGCCAGTAGTATCAGGCAGCCCTATGGCTACACCTTC.

The chain couples TRBV7-8 to TRBJ1-5; perhaps TRBD1 as D (6 bases). The CDR3 sequence is 19 residues long. CDR1 is SGHVS and CDR2 is FQNEAQ in the germline V gene. V lost 4 bases, J lost 4 bases, and 26 bases lay in between. CDR3 sequence reads: CASSSSGPGAGALNQPQHF. In DNA, the CDR3 is TGTGCCAGCAGCTCTTCCGGACCCGGGGCGGGGGCCTTAAATCAGCCCCAGCATTTT.

The chain carries TRBV2 and TRBJ1-2; 7 positions match TRBD1. V dropped 5 bases and J dropped 6; count of bases not matched to a gene: 6. CDR1 is SNHLY and CDR2 is FYNNEI in the germline V gene. CDR3 size: 13 residues. CDR3 residues: CASSRQGRDGYTF. CDR3 coding DNA: TGTGCCAGCAGTAGACAGGGCCGGGATGGCTACACCTTC.

This rearrangement joins TRBV6-2 or TRBV6-3 to TRBJ2-5; TRBD1 matches at 12 bases. The V gene end was trimmed by 6 bases and the J gene end by 5 bases; junction bases not matched to a gene: 10. This CDR3 comprises 16 residues. Germline CDR1 is MNHEY and CDR2 is SVGEGT. The CDR3 region has the DNA TGTGCCAGCAGCGATTTGGGACAGGGGGCGCGGGAGACCCAGTACTTC. Translated, it gives CASSDLGQGARETQYF.

This chain joins TRBV5-1 and TRBJ2-5; 9 bases agree with TRBD2. The CDR3 covers 16 residues. Per germline, CDR1 SGHRS and CDR2 YFSETQ. Germline trimming cut 5 bases from V and 3 bases from J; bases unmatched to any gene: 11. CDR3 nucleotides: TGCGCCAGCAGTGCGGGCCCGGGACTAGCAAAAGAGACCCAGTACTTC. Residues: CASSAGPGLAKETQYF.

The genes are TRBV28 and TRBJ1-2; 8 bases are shared with TRBD1. After removal of 7 bases from V and 5 bases from J, the junction contained 15 bases not matched to a gene. This CDR3 region has 16 residues. CDR1 and CDR2 (germline): MDHEN, SYDVKM. CDR3 in amino acids: CASNHGTGPEYYGYTF. DNA for the CDR3: TGTGCCAGCAATCACGGGACAGGCCCTGAGTATTATGGCTACACCTTC.

The genes are TRBV5-1 and TRBJ1-2, with 7 bases aligning to TRBD1. Germline V lookup: CDR1 SGHRS, CDR2 YFSETQ. The CDR3 is made up of 14 amino acids. With 0 bases clipped from V and 4 bases from J, the junction kept 3 bases outside the gene matches. Here the CDR3 DNA reads TGCGCCAGCAGCTTGGCAGACAGGGTCTATGGCTACACCTTC. Encoded protein: CASSLADRVYGYTF.

In DNA, the CDR3 is TGCGCCAGCAGCTTGGCCCAGGGGGCCCAAGAGACCCAGTACTTC. Residues: CASSLAQGAQETQYF. The rearrangement links TRBV5-1 to TRBJ2-5; 8 positions match TRBD1. J lost 1 base, V lost 0 bases, and 2 bases had no gene match. There are 15 residues in the CDR3. Germline V gives CDR1 SGHRS, CDR2 YFSETQ.

The V and J genes are TRBV9 and TRBJ2-7; TRBD2 matches 9 bases. Germline CDR1 SGDLS, CDR2 YYNGEE. The V gene end was trimmed by 4 bases and the J gene end by 0 bases; junction bases not matched to a gene: 8. This CDR3 has 16 amino acids. The CDR3 loop is CASSYGLATSSYEQYF. The CDR3 region has the DNA TGTGCCAGCAGCTATGGACTAGCGACAAGCTCCTACGAGCAGTACTTC.

This chain connects TRBV5-4 to TRBJ2-5; 13 bases line up with TRBD2. V was clipped by 2 bases and J by 4 bases; unmatched bases: 5. CDR1 is SGHNT, CDR2 YYREEE, per germline (reference sequence). CDR3 length: 16 amino acids. DNA for the CDR3: TGTGCCAGCAGCTTCAGACTAGCGGGGGGCCTAGAGACCCAGTACTTC. This gives the protein CASSFRLAGGLETQYF.

The rearrangement links TRBV15 to TRBJ1-1; D is undetermined. The germline CDR1 and CDR2 sequences are LNHNV and YYDKDF (reference sequence). This CDR3 region has 13 residues. V lost 5 bases, J lost 1 base, and 8 bases lay in between. DNA of the CDR3: TGTGCCACCAGCTGGGCAACGAACACTGAAGCTTTCTTT. Protein sequence: CATSWATNTEAFF.

The chain employs TRBV6-5 and TRBJ2-3; 8 bases match TRBD1. V trimming: 6 bases; J trimming: 4 bases; junction bases outside the gene matches: 3. Germline V gene data show CDR1 as MNHEY and CDR2 as SVGAGI. CDR3 length: 13 amino acids. CDR3 amino acids: CASRGQGADTQYF. In DNA, the CDR3 is TGTGCCAGCAGAGGACAGGGCGCAGATACGCAGTATTTT.

This clone turned up a few times. The rearrangement links TRBV9 to TRBJ1-5; 8 bases are a match to TRBD1. This CDR3 spans 14 amino acids. J lost 4 bases, V lost 4 bases, and 4 bases had no gene match. The germline gives CDR1 SGDLS, CDR2 YYNGEE. CDR3 nucleotide sequence: TGTGCCAGCAGCCTACAGGGGGGGAATCAGCCCCAGCATTTT. Residues: CASSLQGGNQPQHF.

CDR3 region: CAWSNPTGTFRGYTF. The CDR3 DNA follows: TGTGCCTGGAGCAACCCTACCGGGACATTTAGAGGCTACACCTTC. The rearrangement uses TRBV30 and TRBJ1-2, with TRBD1 as a possible D gene (6 bases). The CDR3 runs to 15 residues. Germline values: CDR1 GTSNPN, CDR2 SVGIG (reference sequence). With 3 bases removed from V and 8 bases from J, the gap between germline ends came to 22 bases.